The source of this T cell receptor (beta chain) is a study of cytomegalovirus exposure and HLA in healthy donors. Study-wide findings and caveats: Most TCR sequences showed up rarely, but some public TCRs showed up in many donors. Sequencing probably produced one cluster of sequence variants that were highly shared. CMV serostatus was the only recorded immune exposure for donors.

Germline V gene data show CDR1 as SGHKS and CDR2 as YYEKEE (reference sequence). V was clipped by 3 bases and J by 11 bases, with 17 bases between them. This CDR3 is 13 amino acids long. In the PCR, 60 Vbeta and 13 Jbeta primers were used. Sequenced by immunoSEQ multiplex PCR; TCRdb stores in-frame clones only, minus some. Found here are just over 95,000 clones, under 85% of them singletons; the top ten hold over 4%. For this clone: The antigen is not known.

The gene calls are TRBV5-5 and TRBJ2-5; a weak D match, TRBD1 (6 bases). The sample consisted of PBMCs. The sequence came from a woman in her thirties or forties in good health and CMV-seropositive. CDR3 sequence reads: CASSSGAVTGQYF. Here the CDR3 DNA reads TGTGCCAGCAGCTCAGGGGCGGTGACCGGGCAGTACTTC.